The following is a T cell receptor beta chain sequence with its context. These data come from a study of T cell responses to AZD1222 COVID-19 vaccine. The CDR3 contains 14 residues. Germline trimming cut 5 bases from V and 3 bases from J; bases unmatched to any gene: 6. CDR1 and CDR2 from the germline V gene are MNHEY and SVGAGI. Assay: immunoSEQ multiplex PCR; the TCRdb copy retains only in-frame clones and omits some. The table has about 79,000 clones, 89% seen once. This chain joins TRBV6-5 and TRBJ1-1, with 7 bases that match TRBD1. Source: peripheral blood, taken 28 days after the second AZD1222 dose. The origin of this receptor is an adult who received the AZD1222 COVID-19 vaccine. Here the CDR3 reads CASSLTGMDTEAFF. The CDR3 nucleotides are TGTGCCAGCAGTCTGACAGGGATGGACACTGAAGCTTTCTTT.